These T cell receptor beta chains were read from a single sample in a study of blood T cell repertoires in COVID-19. Using immunoSEQ multiplex PCR, the repertoire was profiled, and TCRdb retains in-frame clones only, with some absent. Here the sample spans 120,000 or so clones, more than 75% being singletons. The sequenced material came from peripheral blood. All receptors come from a woman aged 50 to 65 with acute or convalescent COVID-19. The CDR3 runs from the conserved cysteine through the conserved F or W. A D gene is named only where the DNA matches it firmly. Size is omitted from some rows. Given values are once, few, many or a class for expanded clones.

>TRBV28|NA|TRBJ2-7|NA
CASSLLADSYEQYF
TGTGCCAGCAGTTTATTGGCCGACTCCTACGAGCAGTACTTC
>TRBV5-6|TRBD2|TRBJ2-3|NA
CASSLGLADTDTQYF
TGTGCCAGCAGCTTGGGGCTAGCGGACACAGATACGCAGTATTTT
>TRBV6-5|TRBD1|TRBJ1-3|NA
CASSPGQGTTIYF
TGTGCCAGCAGTCCGGGACAGGGAACTACCATATATTTT
>TRBV11-2|TRBD2|TRBJ2-4|NA
CASSLGSGFAKNIQYF
TGTGCCAGCAGCTTAGGTAGCGGGTTCGCCAAAAACATTCAGTACTTC
>TRBV7-6|NA|TRBJ1-1|NA
CASSFRLNTEAFF
TGTGCCAGCAGCTTCAGGTTGAACACTGAAGCTTTCTTT
>TRBV2|TRBD1|TRBJ1-2|NA
CASSAFLTGSNYGYTF
TGTGCCAGCAGCGCTTTTTTGACAGGGAGTAACTATGGCTACACCTTC
>TRBV19|NA|TRBJ1-6|few
CASRPGGEWNSPLHF
TGTGCCAGTAGGCCCGGGGGGGAATGGAATTCACCCCTCCACTTT
>TRBV6-2/TRBV6-3|NA|TRBJ1-1|NA
CASSYPEGTEAFF
TGTGCCAGCAGTTACCCAGAGGGCACTGAAGCTTTCTTT
>TRBV11-1|TRBD2|TRBJ2-3|NA
CASSSGTDTQYF
TGTGCCAGTTCTAGCGGGACAGATACGCAGTATTTT
>TRBV5-1|NA|TRBJ1-6|NA
CASKQGNVVNSPLHF
TGCGCCAGTAAACAGGGTAATGTGGTGAATTCACCCCTCCACTTT
>TRBV19|NA|TRBJ1-2|NA
CASSIPGDRELDYGYTF
TGTGCCAGTAGTATCCCGGGGGATCGAGAACTCGACTATGGCTACACCTTC
>TRBV5-1|TRBD1|TRBJ1-2|few
CASSPGGGVNYGYTF
TGCGCCAGCAGCCCGGGAGGGGGCGTAAACTATGGCTACACCTTC
>TRBV30|TRBD2|TRBJ2-7|NA
CACQSGRASYEQYF
TGTGCCTGCCAGAGCGGGAGGGCCAGCTACGAGCAGTACTTC
>TRBV10-3|TRBD2|TRBJ2-5|NA
CAISEGTSVETQYF
TGTGCCATCAGTGAGGGGACTAGCGTGGAGACCCAGTACTTC
>TRBV29-1|NA|TRBJ2-1|NA
CSGATEQFF
TGCAGCGGGGCGACAGAGCAGTTCTTC
>TRBV27|TRBD1|TRBJ1-1|NA
CASSSGQGGARGFAFF
TGTGCCAGCAGTTCGGGACAGGGTGGGGCTAGGGGGTTTGCTTTCTTT
>TRBV14|NA|TRBJ1-2|NA
CASSQGGPYGYTF
TGTGCCAGCAGCCAAGGAGGGCCCTATGGCTACACCTTC
>TRBV7-2|TRBD2|TRBJ2-1|NA
CASSLKSSGYNEQFF
TGTGCCAGCAGCTTAAAGTCTAGCGGGTACAATGAGCAGTTCTTC
>TRBV10-3|NA|TRBJ2-5|NA
CAISPDSFEVATQYF
TGTGCCATCAGCCCCGACAGTTTCGAAGTGGCGACCCAGTACTTC
>TRBV5-1|NA|TRBJ1-1|NA
CASSLGQWNTEAFF
TGCGCCAGCAGCTTGGGTCAGTGGAACACTGAAGCTTTCTTT
>TRBV7-2|TRBD2|TRBJ2-5|NA
CASSSGLAEETQYF
TGTGCCAGCAGCTCGGGACTAGCTGAAGAGACCCAGTACTTC
>TRBV23-1|TRBD1|TRBJ1-3|NA
CASSQLTGTGGNGNTIYF
TGCGCCAGCAGTCAGCTAACCGGGACAGGGGGAAACGGAAACACCATATATTTT
>TRBV4-1|NA|TRBJ2-5|NA
CASSQVAGTQYF
TGCGCCAGCAGCCAAGTTGCCGGGACCCAGTACTTC
>TRBV7-8|NA|TRBJ1-1|NA
CASSINRDTEAFF
TGTGCCAGCAGCATTAACCGGGACACTGAAGCTTTCTTT
>TRBV5-6|TRBD1|TRBJ1-5|NA
CASSRDSPGSNQPQHF
TGTGCCAGCAGCCGGGACAGTCCAGGGAGCAATCAGCCCCAGCATTTT
>TRBV10-3|TRBD1|TRBJ1-2|NA
CAISGPRGTENSYGYTF
TGTGCCATCAGTGGACCCCGGGGGACAGAGAATTCCTATGGCTACACCTTC
>TRBV19|NA|TRBJ2-7|NA
CASSILVDSSYEQYF
TGTGCCAGTAGTATTCTCGTGGACAGCTCCTACGAGCAGTACTTC
>TRBV6-5|NA|TRBJ2-7|NA
CASSYSRSGSYEQYF
TGTGCCAGCAGTTACTCTAGAAGCGGCTCCTACGAGCAGTACTTC
>TRBV3-1/TRBV3-2|TRBD1|TRBJ1-6|NA
CASSPQTGGNNSPLHF
TGTGCCAGCAGCCCTCAGACAGGGGGAAACAATTCACCCCTCCACTTT
>TRBV6-5|NA|TRBJ1-6|NA
CASSYGTSNSPLHF
TGTGCCAGCAGTTACGGGACTTCAAATTCACCCCTCCACTTT
>TRBV30|TRBD1|TRBJ1-2|NA
CAWSDGQGFYGYTF
TGTGCCTGGAGTGACGGACAGGGTTTTTATGGCTACACCTTC
>TRBV9|TRBD2|TRBJ2-7|once
CASSVEVAGMGVGYEQYF
TGTGCCAGCAGCGTAGAGGTAGCGGGAATGGGCGTGGGCTACGAGCAGTACTTC
>TRBV27|NA|TRBJ2-1|NA
CASSLASDMGNEQFF
TGTGCCAGCAGTTTAGCTAGCGATATGGGGAATGAGCAGTTCTTC
>TRBV6-1|NA|TRBJ1-2|NA
CASSEGSELTINYGYTF
TGTGCCAGCAGTGAAGGGTCTGAACTTACTATTAACTATGGCTACACCTTC
>TRBV9|NA|TRBJ2-7|NA
CASSVDERVQYF
TGTGCCAGCAGCGTAGATGAGAGGGTACAGTACTTC
>TRBV10-1|NA|TRBJ1-5|NA
CASSESKKGCRDNQPQHF
TGCGCCAGCAGTGAGTCGAAGAAGGGGTGCCGTGACAATCAGCCCCAGCATTTT
>TRBV5-1|NA|TRBJ1-6|NA
CASSFDSFNSPLHF
TGCGCCAGCAGCTTTGACAGTTTCAATTCACCCCTCCACTTT
>TRBV11-3|NA|TRBJ2-1|NA
CASSPTSPPYNEQFF
TGTGCCAGCAGCCCCACTAGCCCGCCCTACAATGAGCAGTTCTTC